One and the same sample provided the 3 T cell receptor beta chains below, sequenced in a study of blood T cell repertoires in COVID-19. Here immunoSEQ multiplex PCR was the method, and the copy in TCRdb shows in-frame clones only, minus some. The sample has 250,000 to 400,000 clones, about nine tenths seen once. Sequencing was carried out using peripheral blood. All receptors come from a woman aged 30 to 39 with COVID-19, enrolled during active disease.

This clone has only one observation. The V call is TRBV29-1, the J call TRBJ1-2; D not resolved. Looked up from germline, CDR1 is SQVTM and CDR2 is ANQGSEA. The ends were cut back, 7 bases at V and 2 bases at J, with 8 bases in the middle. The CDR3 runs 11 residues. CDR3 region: CSADGNYGYTF. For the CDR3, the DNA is TGCAGCGCCGACGGGAACTATGGCTACACCTTC.

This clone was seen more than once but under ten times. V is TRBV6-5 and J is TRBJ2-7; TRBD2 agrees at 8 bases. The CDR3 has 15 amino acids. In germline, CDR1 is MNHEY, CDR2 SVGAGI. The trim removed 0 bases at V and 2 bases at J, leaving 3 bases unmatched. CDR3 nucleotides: TGTGCCAGCAGTTACTCCACTAGCGGAGCCTACGAGCAGTACTTC. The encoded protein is CASSYSTSGAYEQYF.

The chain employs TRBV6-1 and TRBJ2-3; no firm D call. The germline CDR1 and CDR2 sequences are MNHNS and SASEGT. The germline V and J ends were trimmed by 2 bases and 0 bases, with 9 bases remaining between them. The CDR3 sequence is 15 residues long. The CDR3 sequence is CASSEFHSSTDTQYF. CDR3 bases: TGTGCCAGCAGTGAATTTCACAGCAGCACAGATACGCAGTATTTT.